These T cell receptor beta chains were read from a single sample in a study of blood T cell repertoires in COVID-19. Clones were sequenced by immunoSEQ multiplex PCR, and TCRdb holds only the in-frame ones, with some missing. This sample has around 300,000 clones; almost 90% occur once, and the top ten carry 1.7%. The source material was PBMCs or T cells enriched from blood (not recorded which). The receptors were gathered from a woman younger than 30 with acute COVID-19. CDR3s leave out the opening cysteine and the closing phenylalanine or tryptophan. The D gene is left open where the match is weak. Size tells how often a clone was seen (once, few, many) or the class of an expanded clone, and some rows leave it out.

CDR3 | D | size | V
ASSLYTRILYGYT | - | - | TRBV7-2
ASSQWTSGSFLSSYNEQF | TRBD2 | - | TRBV7-6
ASSTRLGSNTGELF | - | - | TRBV27
ASPPRLRDFPYEQY | - | - | TRBV28
SVEEAAGEQY | - | - | TRBV29-1
ASSPGLAVTYEQY | TRBD2 | - | TRBV2
ASSPLGGLAREQY | TRBD2 | - | TRBV9
AWSAQGYGSPLH | - | - | TRBV30
ASSPGQGFHEQY | TRBD1 | - | TRBV7-9
ASSLLAGTSGSSYNEQF | TRBD2 | - | TRBV7-6
ASSVNGRYNEQF | TRBD2 | - | TRBV25-1
ASSGTGAEAF | TRBD1 | - | TRBV2
ASSQGTGFEAF | - | - | TRBV14
ASSLAEAPYNEQF | TRBD2 | once | TRBV5-8
ASSTVMDNEQF | - | - | TRBV5-1
ASSPGTDNQPQH | TRBD1 | - | TRBV7-9
ASSPRENTEAF | - | once | TRBV6-5
AWGNRNSGNTIY | - | - | TRBV30
ATARDRDYEQY | TRBD1 | - | TRBV2
ASSFPTQNTGTGELF | - | - | TRBV28
ASSQESRGRHSGANVLT | TRBD2 | - | TRBV4-3
ASSSLEGAYSYNEQF | - | - | TRBV11-2
ATSPHRGRSEKLF | TRBD1 | - | TRBV15
ASRDRVGSPLH | TRBD1 | - | TRBV3-1/TRBV3-2
ASSLVGDNQPQH | - | - | TRBV27
ASSQDRGLEAF | TRBD1 | - | TRBV6-5
ASSARLAGAYNEQF | TRBD2 | - | TRBV19
ASSQTREAF | - | - | TRBV16
ASSQDRSRDTGELF | - | - | TRBV4-1
ASSQVNQGSSGYT | - | - | TRBV3-1/TRBV3-2
ASSYLLGKVSYEQY | - | - | TRBV6-2/TRBV6-3
ASRQEGTYGYT | - | - | TRBV19
ASSPTGQGDGYT | TRBD1 | - | TRBV7-9
ASTDRSSYNEQF | - | - | TRBV5-1
ASSPGQGGWSQPQH | TRBD1 | - | TRBV28
ASSLAPNGLAGAEQF | TRBD2 | - | TRBV7-2
ASTSGTVLAYEQY | TRBD1 | - | TRBV28
ASSLTSGSLSYNEQF | TRBD2 | - | TRBV7-9
ASRSSEKLF | - | - | TRBV28
ASSQGGGLYNEQF | - | - | TRBV4-3
ASSLDYRGYNEQF | - | - | TRBV28
ASSLEGDTEAF | - | - | TRBV13